Listed below are T cell receptor beta chains from one sample, sequenced in a study of cytomegalovirus exposure and HLA in healthy donors. Sequenced by immunoSEQ multiplex PCR; TCRdb stores in-frame clones only, minus some. In the table there are under 150,000 clones, 65% to 90% of which are singletons. What was sequenced was PBMCs. All receptors derive from a male donor in good health and CMV-seropositive. Each CDR3 is given with its conserved first and last residue. A D gene is named only where the DNA matches it firmly. Only part of the rows carry a size: once, few, many, or a class if the clone is expanded.

v_gene: TRBV30; d_gene: TRBD2; j_gene: TRBJ2-3; abundance: once; CDR3nt: TGTGCCTGGGATCCGGGACTAGACGCAGATACGCAGTATTTT; CDR3aa: CAWDPGLDADTQYF
v_gene: TRBV4-2; d_gene: TRBD2; j_gene: TRBJ2-1; abundance: .; CDR3nt: TGTGCCAGCAGCCGGGGGACTAGCGGGAGGGAATATGAGCAGTTCTTC; CDR3aa: CASSRGTSGREYEQFF
v_gene: TRBV27; d_gene: TRBD2; j_gene: TRBJ2-7; abundance: .; CDR3nt: TGTGCCAGCTCCAGAGGGGGACTAGCGGGAGGGCGATCTCAAGAGCAGTACTTC; CDR3aa: CASSRGGLAGGRSQEQYF
v_gene: TRBV28; d_gene: .; j_gene: TRBJ1-1; abundance: .; CDR3nt: TGTGCCAGCAGTTTTCAGGGTTTGCTTAACACTGAAGCTTTCTTT; CDR3aa: CASSFQGLLNTEAFF
v_gene: TRBV19; d_gene: TRBD2; j_gene: TRBJ2-2; abundance: .; CDR3nt: TGTGGGGTGGCTAGCGGGAGCGCCGGGGAGCTGTTTTTT; CDR3aa: CGVASGSAGELFF
v_gene: TRBV27; d_gene: TRBD2; j_gene: TRBJ2-1; abundance: .; CDR3nt: TGTGCCAGCAGCCAGGGGTGGACTAGCGGGAGGCGGGAGCAGTTCTTC; CDR3aa: CASSQGWTSGRREQFF
v_gene: TRBV28; d_gene: .; j_gene: TRBJ1-5; abundance: .; CDR3nt: TGTGCCAGCAGTTCTTTTGCAGTTAGCAATCAGCCCCAGCATTTT; CDR3aa: CASSSFAVSNQPQHF
v_gene: TRBV6-1; d_gene: .; j_gene: TRBJ2-3; abundance: .; CDR3nt: TGTGCCAGCAGTACAGGTAGCTCCACGGATACGCAGTATTTT; CDR3aa: CASSTGSSTDTQYF
v_gene: TRBV28; d_gene: TRBD2; j_gene: TRBJ2-3; abundance: .; CDR3nt: TGTGCCAGCAGTTTATGGGGGACTAGCGGGACAGATACGCAGTATTTT; CDR3aa: CASSLWGTSGTDTQYF
v_gene: TRBV19; d_gene: .; j_gene: TRBJ2-7; abundance: .; CDR3nt: TGTGCCAGTAGCCGTGTCGCGGACGAGCAGTACTTC; CDR3aa: CASSRVADEQYF
v_gene: TRBV28; d_gene: .; j_gene: TRBJ2-7; abundance: few; CDR3nt: TGTGCCAGCACCCTGTACAGTGGTAGCGGCTACGAGCAGTACTTC; CDR3aa: CASTLYSGSGYEQYF
v_gene: TRBV18; d_gene: TRBD2; j_gene: TRBJ2-1; abundance: .; CDR3nt: TGTGCCAGCTCACCCGCTTTTAGCGGGAGGGGGTTACCCAATGAGCAGTTCTTC; CDR3aa: CASSPAFSGRGLPNEQFF
v_gene: TRBV12-2; d_gene: .; j_gene: TRBJ2-7; abundance: once; CDR3nt: TGTGCAAGTCGCCCCCGGACTAGCGGGAGGCCCCGCTACGAGCAGTACTTC; CDR3aa: CASRPRTSGRPRYEQYF
v_gene: TRBV6-4; d_gene: .; j_gene: TRBJ1-1; abundance: .; CDR3nt: TGTGCCAGCAGTGACAGGGGTATTAACACTGAAGCTTTCTTT; CDR3aa: CASSDRGINTEAFF
v_gene: TRBV29-1; d_gene: .; j_gene: TRBJ1-2; abundance: few; CDR3nt: TGCAGCGTTGAAGGGAGGTACTATGGCTACACCTTC; CDR3aa: CSVEGRYYGYTF
v_gene: TRBV28; d_gene: .; j_gene: TRBJ2-2; abundance: .; CDR3nt: TGTGCCAGCAGTGCTGCGATTCGAGGCACCGGGGAGCTGTTTTTT; CDR3aa: CASSAAIRGTGELFF
v_gene: TRBV10-3; d_gene: .; j_gene: TRBJ2-1; abundance: .; CDR3nt: TGTGCCATTCGCCCATCCCAGGACAAAGGATACAATGAGCAGTTCTTC; CDR3aa: CAIRPSQDKGYNEQFF
v_gene: TRBV2; d_gene: TRBD1; j_gene: TRBJ2-7; abundance: .; CDR3nt: TGTGCCAGCAGTGGGACAGGGGGGTACGAGCAGTACTTC; CDR3aa: CASSGTGGYEQYF
v_gene: TRBV7-3; d_gene: .; j_gene: TRBJ2-3; abundance: .; CDR3nt: TGTGCCAGCAGCCCAACCCGGGGAGATACGCAGTATTTT; CDR3aa: CASSPTRGDTQYF
v_gene: TRBV6-6; d_gene: .; j_gene: TRBJ1-4; abundance: .; CDR3nt: TGTGCCAGCAGTTACGCGGAGTACGGTGAAAAACTGTTTTTT; CDR3aa: CASSYAEYGEKLFF
v_gene: TRBV4-2; d_gene: .; j_gene: TRBJ2-2; abundance: .; CDR3nt: TGTGCCAGCAGCCAAGATCCCCTCTCGAACACCGGGGAGCTGTTTTTT; CDR3aa: CASSQDPLSNTGELFF
v_gene: TRBV5-8; d_gene: .; j_gene: TRBJ2-7; abundance: .; CDR3nt: TGTGCCAGCAGTCACGTCCTCAGGGGTATCTACGAGCAGTACTTC; CDR3aa: CASSHVLRGIYEQYF
v_gene: TRBV19; d_gene: .; j_gene: TRBJ1-5; abundance: .; CDR3nt: TGTGCCAGTAGCCTAGCGGGGGAATATAATCAGCCCCAGCATTTT; CDR3aa: CASSLAGEYNQPQHF
v_gene: TRBV28; d_gene: .; j_gene: TRBJ2-7; abundance: .; CDR3nt: TGTGCCAGCACTTCCGCGGCCGGTCCCTACGAGCAGTACTTC; CDR3aa: CASTSAAGPYEQYF
v_gene: TRBV11-3; d_gene: TRBD2; j_gene: TRBJ2-3; abundance: .; CDR3nt: TGTGCCAGCAGCTCCTCCAGACTAGCGGGAGGGCCGGGGCCCACAGATACGCAGTATTTT; CDR3aa: CASSSSRLAGGPGPTDTQYF
v_gene: TRBV4-1; d_gene: TRBD1; j_gene: TRBJ1-1; abundance: once; CDR3nt: TGCGCCAGCAGCCAAGATCCCCTCCTAAACAGGGGTTTGGGAGCTTTCTTT; CDR3aa: CASSQDPLLNRGLGAFF
v_gene: TRBV29-1; d_gene: .; j_gene: TRBJ2-5; abundance: .; CDR3nt: TGCAGCGTTGAAGAGTCTTCTTCGGAGACCCAGTACTTC; CDR3aa: CSVEESSSETQYF
v_gene: TRBV7-3; d_gene: .; j_gene: TRBJ2-7; abundance: .; CDR3nt: TGTGCCAGCAGCCCCCAAGGAGGCGGCGAGCAGTACTTC; CDR3aa: CASSPQGGGEQYF
v_gene: TRBV5-4; d_gene: .; j_gene: TRBJ2-2; abundance: .; CDR3nt: TGTGCCAGCAGCTTAGCAGCGGAGGTCGCCGGGGAGCTGTTTTTT; CDR3aa: CASSLAAEVAGELFF
v_gene: TRBV18; d_gene: .; j_gene: TRBJ1-2; abundance: .; CDR3nt: TGTGCCAGCTCACCTAACAGCACTAACTATGGCTACACCTTC; CDR3aa: CASSPNSTNYGYTF
v_gene: TRBV19; d_gene: .; j_gene: TRBJ2-6; abundance: .; CDR3nt: TGTGCCAGTAGTATAGACGGGGGCTCTGGGGCCAACGTCCTGACTTTC; CDR3aa: CASSIDGGSGANVLTF
v_gene: TRBV30; d_gene: TRBD2; j_gene: TRBJ2-7; abundance: .; CDR3nt: TGTGCCTGGACTCCCCTAGCGGGAGGCACCTACGAGCAGTACTTC; CDR3aa: CAWTPLAGGTYEQYF
v_gene: TRBV29-1; d_gene: TRBD1; j_gene: TRBJ2-3; abundance: .; CDR3nt: TGCAGCGTTCTTCCGGGACAGGTGATCACAGATACGCAGTATTTT; CDR3aa: CSVLPGQVITDTQYF
v_gene: TRBV5-4; d_gene: .; j_gene: TRBJ2-4; abundance: .; CDR3nt: TGTGCCAGCAGCCCGCGGGGAAGCGCTATAGCCAAAAACATTCAGTACTTC; CDR3aa: CASSPRGSAIAKNIQYF
v_gene: TRBV7-8; d_gene: TRBD2; j_gene: TRBJ2-5; abundance: .; CDR3nt: TGTGCCAGCAGCTTAGGAAGTAGCGGGAGAGAGACCCAGTACTTC; CDR3aa: CASSLGSSGRETQYF
v_gene: TRBV28; d_gene: TRBD1; j_gene: TRBJ2-7; abundance: .; CDR3nt: TGTGCCATCCGACAGGGGATAGCCTACGAGCAGTACTTC; CDR3aa: CAIRQGIAYEQYF
v_gene: TRBV6-1; d_gene: TRBD1; j_gene: TRBJ2-3; abundance: .; CDR3nt: TGTGCCAGCAGTGCAGAAACAGGGGGTGGCGCAGATACGCAGTATTTT; CDR3aa: CASSAETGGGADTQYF
v_gene: TRBV10-3; d_gene: .; j_gene: TRBJ1-2; abundance: .; CDR3nt: TGTGCCATCAGTGATCCGACAGGTCCGTATGGCTACACCTTC; CDR3aa: CAISDPTGPYGYTF
v_gene: TRBV27; d_gene: .; j_gene: TRBJ2-2; abundance: .; CDR3nt: TGTGCCAGCAGTTTATTAGACAGGCGGAACACCGGGGAGCTGTTTTTT; CDR3aa: CASSLLDRRNTGELFF
v_gene: TRBV5-4; d_gene: TRBD2; j_gene: TRBJ2-7; abundance: .; CDR3nt: TGTGCCAGCAGCGGTAGCGGGAGGGCCTACGAGCAGTACTTC; CDR3aa: CASSGSGRAYEQYF
v_gene: TRBV28; d_gene: .; j_gene: TRBJ1-2; abundance: .; CDR3nt: TGTGCCAGCAGTTTACAGGGGCCCTATGGCTACACCTTC; CDR3aa: CASSLQGPYGYTF
v_gene: TRBV5-5; d_gene: .; j_gene: TRBJ2-7; abundance: .; CDR3nt: TGTGCCAGCAGCTTGGTTGCCCTAATAGACGAGCAGTACTTC; CDR3aa: CASSLVALIDEQYF
v_gene: TRBV6-1; d_gene: TRBD1; j_gene: TRBJ2-1; abundance: few; CDR3nt: TGTGCCAGCAGTTTCGGACAGGGATACAATGAGCAGTTCTTC; CDR3aa: CASSFGQGYNEQFF
v_gene: TRBV9; d_gene: .; j_gene: TRBJ2-2; abundance: few; CDR3nt: TGTGCCAGCAGCGAGGGGGTTTCCGCGAACACCGGGGAGCTGTTTTTT; CDR3aa: CASSEGVSANTGELFF
v_gene: TRBV6-5; d_gene: .; j_gene: TRBJ1-4; abundance: .; CDR3nt: TGTGCCAGCAGTTGGTCGGGGAATAATGAAAAACTGTTTTTT; CDR3aa: CASSWSGNNEKLFF
v_gene: TRBV14; d_gene: .; j_gene: TRBJ2-5; abundance: .; CDR3nt: TGTGCCAGCAGCCAGGTTTCGGTTAGGGGGACCCAGTACTTC; CDR3aa: CASSQVSVRGTQYF
v_gene: TRBV11-3; d_gene: TRBD2; j_gene: TRBJ2-1; abundance: .; CDR3nt: TGTGCCAGCAGCCCAATGCGTAGCGGGAGCTCCTACAATGAGCAGTTCTTC; CDR3aa: CASSPMRSGSSYNEQFF
v_gene: TRBV29-1; d_gene: TRBD1; j_gene: TRBJ2-7; abundance: few; CDR3nt: TGCAGCGTCCAGACAGGGGAGCTGTACGAGCAGTACTTC; CDR3aa: CSVQTGELYEQYF
v_gene: TRBV18; d_gene: .; j_gene: TRBJ2-3; abundance: .; CDR3nt: TGTGCCAGCTCACCAGAGGTAGGCACAGATACGCAGTATTTT; CDR3aa: CASSPEVGTDTQYF
v_gene: TRBV2; d_gene: TRBD2; j_gene: TRBJ2-5; abundance: .; CDR3nt: TGTGCCAGCAGTCTTCCCGGGACTAGGGAGACCCAGTACTTC; CDR3aa: CASSLPGTRETQYF
v_gene: TRBV9; d_gene: .; j_gene: TRBJ1-5; abundance: .; CDR3nt: TGTGCCAGCAGCGGAGGGATCTATAGCAATCAGCCCCAGCATTTT; CDR3aa: CASSGGIYSNQPQHF
v_gene: TRBV11-2; d_gene: TRBD2; j_gene: TRBJ2-5; abundance: .; CDR3nt: TGTGCCAGCAGCTTAGCCCCTCAAACTAGCGGGAGCTCGGAGACCCAGTACTTC; CDR3aa: CASSLAPQTSGSSETQYF
v_gene: TRBV9; d_gene: TRBD1; j_gene: TRBJ1-2; abundance: .; CDR3nt: TGTGCCAGCAGCGCCTTACGACAGGGAGGCTACACCTTC; CDR3aa: CASSALRQGGYTF
v_gene: TRBV28; d_gene: .; j_gene: TRBJ1-3; abundance: .; CDR3nt: TGTGCCAGCAGTTTAGATAGTAACTCTGGAAACACCATATATTTT; CDR3aa: CASSLDSNSGNTIYF
v_gene: TRBV28; d_gene: TRBD1; j_gene: TRBJ1-5; abundance: once; CDR3nt: TGTGCCAGCACTAAACAGGGGCATCAGCCCCAGCATTTT; CDR3aa: CASTKQGHQPQHF
v_gene: TRBV7-9; d_gene: .; j_gene: TRBJ2-5; abundance: .; CDR3nt: TGTGCCAGCAGCTTAGCGGGGGGGCGTCAAGAGACCCAGTACTTC; CDR3aa: CASSLAGGRQETQYF
v_gene: TRBV29-1; d_gene: TRBD2; j_gene: TRBJ2-3; abundance: .; CDR3nt: TGCAGCGTGAGCAGCGCTAGCGGGGTTACACCGGGTACGCAGTATTTT; CDR3aa: CSVSSASGVTPGTQYF
v_gene: TRBV4-3; d_gene: TRBD2; j_gene: TRBJ2-3; abundance: .; CDR3nt: TGCGCCAGCCGACGACTAGCGGGAGGGGTAGATACGCAGTATTTT; CDR3aa: CASRRLAGGVDTQYF
v_gene: TRBV2; d_gene: .; j_gene: TRBJ2-3; abundance: .; CDR3nt: TGTGCCAGCAGTGGGACTTTCACAGATACGCAGTATTTT; CDR3aa: CASSGTFTDTQYF